A single sample is the source of the 26 T cell receptor beta chains below, sequenced in a study of blood T cell repertoires in COVID-19. The assay was immunoSEQ multiplex PCR, and TCRdb's table has in-frame clones only and misses some. The sample records over 65,000 clones, 81% being singletons. Input material: peripheral blood. The receptors originated from a human donor in a cohort sampled during active COVID-19.

This chain links TRBV30 with TRBJ2-7; D is possibly TRBD2 (7 bases). V shed 3 bases and J shed 3 bases, with 18 bases lying between them. CDR1 GTSNPN and CDR2 SVGIG come from the germline V gene (reference sequence). The CDR3 covers 15 residues. The CDR3 loop reads CAWRVKGGAGYEQYF. In nucleotides, the CDR3 is TGTGCCTGGAGGGTGAAAGGGGGGGCCGGCTACGAGCAGTACTTC. Combining the CDR3 with reference TRBV30 and TRBJ2-7 gives the whole variable domain SQTIHQWPATLVQPVGSPLSLECTVEGTSNPNLYWYRQAAGRGLQLLFYSVGIGQISSEVPQNLSASRPQDRQFILSSKKLLLSDSGFYLCAWRVKGGAGYEQYFGPGTRLTVT.

The chain combines TRBV25-1 with TRBJ2-1; D is unclear. The CDR3 is 14 amino acids. Germline loops: CDR1 MGHDK, CDR2 SYGVNS. Trimming cost V 2 bases and J 8 bases, with 13 bases left between them. The CDR3 region is CASSEGALRDEQFF. The CDR3 coding sequence is TGTGCCAGCAGTGAAGGAGCCCTTCGTGATGAGCAGTTCTTC. The full variable domain, with the rest looked up from reference TRBV25-1 and TRBJ2-1, is EADIYQTPRYLVIGTGKKITLECSQTMGHDKMYWYQQDPGMELHLIHYSYGVNSTEKGDLSSESTVSRIRTEHFPLTLESARPSHTSQYLCASSEGALRDEQFFGPGTRLTVL.

The V gene is TRBV7-6, the J gene TRBJ2-5, with TRBD2 identical over 14 bases. Germline V gene sequence: CDR1 SGHVS, CDR2 FNYEAQ. V dropped 4 bases and J dropped 5; count of bases not matched to a gene: 15. CDR3 length: 19 amino acids. The chain's CDR3 is CASSSRLAGGPLGGETQYF. DNA of the CDR3: TGTGCCAGCAGCTCCAGACTAGCGGGAGGGCCCCTCGGTGGCGAGACCCAGTACTTC.

A single count supports this clone. The chain uses TRBV7-2 and TRBJ2-1, with TRBD1 as a possible D gene (5 bases). In germline, CDR1 is SGHTA, CDR2 FQGNSA. Trimming removed 3 bases from V and 1 base from J, with 10 bases in between. This CDR3 is built from 15 residues. CDR3 loop: CASSFYTGSYNEQFF. The CDR3 DNA is TGTGCCAGCAGCTTTTATACAGGATCCTACAATGAGCAGTTCTTC.

This sequence joins TRBV30 and TRBJ1-6; no clear D gene. Germline V gene sequence: CDR1 GTSNPN, CDR2 SVGIG (reference sequence). The CDR3 runs 13 residues. Trimming took 3 bases from V and 9 from J, leaving 12 bases between them. This CDR3 reads CAWRPPPVSPLHF. The DNA of the CDR3 is TGTGCCTGGAGACCCCCGCCAGTTTCACCCCTCCACTTT.

The table lists this clone with a few counts. CDR3 residues: CASSFQGGAVDEQYF. CDR3 DNA sequence: TGTGCCAGCAGCTTTCAAGGGGGAGCGGTTGACGAGCAGTACTTC. The V and J genes are TRBV5-4 and TRBJ2-7, with a tentative D call TRBD1 (6 bases). V lost 2 bases to trimming and J lost 5 bases, with 17 bases between them. CDR1 is SGHNT and CDR2 is YYREEE in the germline V gene (reference sequence). The CDR3 consists of 15 residues.

The chain uses TRBV19 and TRBJ2-1; 8 nucleotides match TRBD2. J gave up 3 bases and V 7 bases, and 11 bases lay outside the gene matches. Germline V lookup: CDR1 LNHDA, CDR2 SQIVND (reference sequence). The CDR3 totals 16 residues. The CDR3 reads CASTAGAGGNYNEQFF. CDR3 nucleotides: TGTGCCAGTACGGCAGGGGCGGGAGGAAACTACAATGAGCAGTTCTTC. Filled out from reference TRBV19 and TRBJ2-1, the complete variable domain reads DGGITQSPKYLFRKEGQNVTLSCEQNLNHDAMYWYRQDPGQGLRLIYYSQIVNDFQKGDIAEGYSVSREKKESFPLTVTSAQKNPTAFYLCASTAGAGGNYNEQFFGPGTRLTVL.

This clone came up once. This chain uses TRBV7-9 with TRBJ2-3, with 14 positions matching TRBD2. Germline V gene data show CDR1 as SEHNR and CDR2 as FQNEAQ (reference sequence). The CDR3 is made up of 17 amino acids. Trimming at V came to 6 bases and at J to 6 bases, leaving 11 bases not matched to a gene. The CDR3, as DNA: TGTGCCAGCAGGGGACTAGCGGGAGTACGTATTACGGATACGCAGTATTTT. Protein: CASRGLAGVRITDTQYF.

This clone turned up a few times. The genes are TRBV28 and TRBJ2-5; D may be TRBD2 (6 bases). The CDR3 totals 20 residues. Germline V gene lookup returns CDR1 MDHEN and CDR2 SYDVKM. V lost 3 bases and J 2 bases, leaving 28 bases between the germline ends. Here the CDR3 reads CASSFRPEMSEGLTQETQYF. The CDR3 coding sequence is TGTGCCAGCAGTTTTCGACCAGAGATGTCGGAGGGCCTTACTCAAGAGACCCAGTACTTC.

The chain joins TRBV3-1 (or the pseudogene TRBV3-2) to TRBJ2-5; D call uncertain. This CDR3 contains 17 residues. The germline V gene encodes CDR1 LGHDT and CDR2 YNNKEL (reference sequence). V was pared by 1 base and J by 2 bases, with 17 bases between. The CDR3, as DNA: TGTGCCAGCAGCCAAGTCCCCATAGTAGCCATACAAGAGACCCAGTACTTC. This encodes CASSQVPIVAIQETQYF.

This clone was seen once. The chain is built from TRBV6-5 and TRBJ2-7, with D possibly being TRBD1 (5 bases). From germline, CDR1 is MNHEY and CDR2 SVGAGI. Trimming took off 0 bases at V and 7 bases at J, with 16 bases between the two ends. The CDR3 runs 15 residues. The CDR3 sequence is CASSYSAQLKGEQYF. In nucleotides, the CDR3 is TGTGCCAGCAGTTACTCGGCCCAACTAAAGGGGGAGCAGTACTTC.

The CDR3, as DNA: TGTGCCACCAGCCCGACACCGGGACTAGCGGGAGGGCCTATGGGCGAGCAGTACTTC. Translating it yields CATSPTPGLAGGPMGEQYF. The chain has TRBV15 and TRBJ2-7, with 16 bases matching TRBD2. Unmatched junction bases numbered 16, after V lost 5 bases and J lost 6 bases. Germline V gene lookup returns CDR1 LNHNV and CDR2 YYDKDF (reference sequence). The CDR3 has 19 amino acids.

This clone was found once. The chain employs TRBV4-2 and TRBJ2-3; perhaps TRBD1 as D (7 bases). Trimming took 1 base from V and 6 from J, leaving 14 bases between them. The CDR3 covers 15 residues. The germline CDR1 and CDR2 sequences are LGHNA and YNFKEQ. The CDR3 protein is CASSQGTGGGDTQYF. The CDR3 DNA sequence: TGTGCCAGCAGCCAAGGGACAGGTGGGGGGGATACGCAGTATTTT.

This rearrangement joins TRBV6-5 to TRBJ1-1; D call uncertain. The CDR3 runs 15 residues. Trimming left V 4 bases short and J 8 bases short, with 20 bases between. Germline lookup yields CDR1 MNHEY and CDR2 SVGAGI. In nucleotides, the CDR3 is TGTGCCAGCAGTTCCCGCGCTTGGAGTCGCGACGAAGCTTTCTTT. The encoded protein is CASSSRAWSRDEAFF.

The rearrangement uses TRBV4-1 and TRBJ2-7; TRBD1 agrees at 8 bases. The CDR3 runs to 16 residues. After removal of 2 bases from V and 3 bases from J, the junction contained 9 bases not matched to a gene. From germline, CDR1 is MGHRA and CDR2 YSYEKL. CDR3 sequence reads: CASSQLPPGGNYEQYF. DNA of the CDR3: TGCGCCAGCAGCCAACTTCCCCCAGGGGGCAACTACGAGCAGTACTTC.

This clone was detected only a few times. V and J are TRBV2 and TRBJ2-7; 8 bases are a match to TRBD2. V lost 8 bases to trimming and J lost 3 bases; unmatched junction nucleotides: 6. Looked up from germline, CDR1 is SNHLY and CDR2 is FYNNEI. This CDR3 region has 13 residues. DNA for the CDR3: TGTGCCAGCGTCCCCGGGACTAGCTACGAGCAGTACTTC. Translating gives CASVPGTSYEQYF.

The chain combines TRBV5-4 with TRBJ1-1; a weak D match, TRBD1 (6 bases). Germline V lookup: CDR1 SGHNT, CDR2 YYREEE (reference sequence). V was clipped by 1 base and J by 0 bases, with 10 bases between them. This CDR3 is built from 15 residues. CDR3 sequence: CASSLRAGVNTEAFF. The CDR3 DNA reads as TGTGCCAGCAGCTTGAGGGCAGGGGTGAACACTGAAGCTTTCTTT.

The rearrangement joins TRBV9 to TRBJ2-7; D is possibly TRBD2 (6 bases). The CDR3 loop spans 12 amino acids. The V gene's germline CDR1 is SGDLS and CDR2 YYNGEE. Trimming left V 7 bases short and J 2 bases short, with 10 bases between. The CDR3 DNA reads TGTGCCAGCGGGGACTCCGCCTACGAGCAGTACTTC. Its protein product is CASGDSAYEQYF.

The chain is built from TRBV15 and TRBJ2-5, with no clear D. Trimming left V 3 bases short and J 2 bases short, with 10 bases between. Germline V lookup: CDR1 LNHNV, CDR2 YYDKDF (reference sequence). There are 14 residues in the CDR3. CDR3 in DNA: TGTGCCACCAGCAGGGCTAGGAGTCAAGAGACCCAGTACTTC. It yields the protein CATSRARSQETQYF.

This clone turned up a few times. The V gene is TRBV27, the J gene TRBJ1-2, with a tentative D call TRBD1 (5 bases). The germline V gene encodes CDR1 MNHEY and CDR2 SMNVEV (reference sequence). This CDR3 spans 16 amino acids. V lost 1 base and J 2 bases, leaving 14 bases between the germline ends. CDR3 sequence reads: CASSLFPGKTNYGYTF. The CDR3 DNA reads TGTGCCAGCAGTTTATTTCCAGGGAAAACGAACTATGGCTACACCTTC.

The V gene is TRBV19, the J gene TRBJ1-5; the D gene is possibly TRBD1 (6 bases). The CDR3 spans 17 residues. Germline V gives CDR1 LNHDA, CDR2 SQIVND (reference sequence). V was trimmed by 4 bases and J by 0 bases, leaving 16 bases between them. The CDR3 loop reads CASSNNPGQHSNQPQHF. For the CDR3, the DNA is TGTGCCAGTAGTAACAACCCCGGACAGCATAGCAATCAGCCCCAGCATTTT.

The chain recombines TRBV9 with TRBJ2-3; 9 bases fit TRBD1. This CDR3 has 16 amino acids. Germline V gene lookup returns CDR1 SGDLS and CDR2 YYNGEE. With V trimmed by 4 bases and J by 6 bases, 12 bases remained unmatched. The CDR3 DNA sequence: TGTGCCAGCAGCCACAACACACAGGGGGCAGGGGATACGCAGTATTTT. Translated, it gives CASSHNTQGAGDTQYF. Full variable domain (missing parts from reference TRBV9 and TRBJ2-3): DSGVTQTPKHLITATGQRVTLRCSPRSGDLSVYWYQQSLDQGLQFLIQYYNGEERAKGNILERFSAQQFPDLHSELNLSSLELGDSALYFCASSHNTQGAGDTQYFGPGTRLTVL.

This clone was detected many times. The J gene is TRBJ2-3, the V gene TRBV6-4; 7 bases agree with TRBD2. Unmatched junction bases numbered 1, after V lost 0 bases and J lost 4 bases. From germline, CDR1 is MRHNA and CDR2 SNTAGT. This CDR3 is built from 14 residues. CDR3 coding DNA: TGTGCCAGCAGTGACTCGCGGGAGCCAGATACGCAGTATTTT. Encoded protein: CASSDSREPDTQYF.

The chain has TRBV11-3 and TRBJ1-1; tentative D call: TRBD1 (5 bases). CDR1 is SGHNT and CDR2 is YENEEA in the germline V gene. V was clipped by 6 bases and J by 7 bases, with 18 bases between them. The CDR3 covers 14 residues. As DNA, the CDR3 is TGTGCCAGCAGTGATCAGGGCCACGGAAATGAAGCTTTCTTT. This translates into CASSDQGHGNEAFF.

The chain has TRBV19 and TRBJ1-5; TRBD1 matches at 8 bases. The junction had 12 bases not matched to a gene; V was cut back by 4 bases and J by 1 base. CDR3 length equals 18 residues. In germline, CDR1 is LNHDA, CDR2 SQIVND (reference sequence). The CDR3 loop is CASSNPIRTGLSNQPQHF. Written as DNA, the CDR3 is TGTGCCAGTAGTAACCCAATCCGGACAGGGTTGAGCAATCAGCCCCAGCATTTT.

The rearrangement joins TRBV11-2 to TRBJ2-7; 7 nucleotides agree with TRBD1. The V gene end was trimmed by 3 bases and the J gene end by 7 bases; junction bases not matched to a gene: 9. CDR1 and CDR2 from the germline V gene are SGHAT and FQNNGV. This CDR3 region has 14 residues. CDR3 nucleotide sequence: TGTGCCAGCAGCTTGTCGACAGGGTTTTTAGAGCAGTACTTC. It specifies CASSLSTGFLEQYF.